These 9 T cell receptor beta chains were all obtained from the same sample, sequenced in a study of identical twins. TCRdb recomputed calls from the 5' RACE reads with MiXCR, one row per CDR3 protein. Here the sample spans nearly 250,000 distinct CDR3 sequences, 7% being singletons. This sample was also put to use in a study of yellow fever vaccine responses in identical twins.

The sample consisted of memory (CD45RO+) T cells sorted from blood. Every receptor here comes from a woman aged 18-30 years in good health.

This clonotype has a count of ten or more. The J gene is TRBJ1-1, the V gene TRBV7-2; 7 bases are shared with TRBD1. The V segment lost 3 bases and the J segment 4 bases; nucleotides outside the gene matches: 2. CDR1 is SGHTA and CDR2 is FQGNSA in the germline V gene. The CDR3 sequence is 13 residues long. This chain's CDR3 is CASSFRQGTEAFF. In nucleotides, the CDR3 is TGTGCCAGCAGCTTTAGACAGGGCACTGAAGCTTTCTTT.

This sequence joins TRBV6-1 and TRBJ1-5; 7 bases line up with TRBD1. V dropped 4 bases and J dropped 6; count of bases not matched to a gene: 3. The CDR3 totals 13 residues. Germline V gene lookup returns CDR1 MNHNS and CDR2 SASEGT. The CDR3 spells CASSAQGGQPQHF. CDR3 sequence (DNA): TGTGCCAGCAGTGCTCAGGGGGGTCAGCCCCAGCATTTT.

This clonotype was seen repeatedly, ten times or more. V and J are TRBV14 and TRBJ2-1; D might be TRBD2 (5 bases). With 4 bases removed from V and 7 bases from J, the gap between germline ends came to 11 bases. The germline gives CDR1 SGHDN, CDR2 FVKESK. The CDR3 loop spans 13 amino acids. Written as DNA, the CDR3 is TGTGCCAGCAGCCCGTTAGCGATAAATGAGCAGTTCTTC. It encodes CASSPLAINEQFF.

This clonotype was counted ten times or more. The CDR3 region has the DNA TGTGCCAGCAGCCAAGTAGGGGAAGGTCACGAGCAGTACGTC. Protein sequence: CASSQVGEGHEQYV. J is TRBJ2-7 and V is TRBV4-2; D perhaps matches TRBD1 (5 bases). The germline V and J ends were trimmed by 1 base and 5 bases, with 12 bases remaining between them. The CDR3 extends over 14 amino acids. Looked up from germline, CDR1 is LGHNA and CDR2 is YNFKEQ.

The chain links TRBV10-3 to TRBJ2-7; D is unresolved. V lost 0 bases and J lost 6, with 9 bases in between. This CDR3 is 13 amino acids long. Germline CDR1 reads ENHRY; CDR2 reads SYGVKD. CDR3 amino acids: CAISESTGPEQYF. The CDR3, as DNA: TGTGCCATCAGTGAGTCGACTGGTCCCGAGCAGTACTTC.

This CDR3 reads CASSSRQLPETQYF. The CDR3 coding sequence is TGTGCCAGCAGTTCAAGACAGCTACCAGAGACCCAGTACTTC. The V and J genes are TRBV28 and TRBJ2-5, with a tentative D call TRBD1 (5 bases). Trimming stripped 4 bases from V and 4 bases from J, with 13 bases between. This CDR3 region has 14 residues. Germline V gene data show CDR1 as MDHEN and CDR2 as SYDVKM.

The CDR3 DNA is TGCAGTGCTAATACTGAGACCCAGTACTTC. This encodes CSANTETQYF. The rearrangement links TRBV20-1 to TRBJ2-5; D gene ambiguous. The CDR3 runs 10 residues. Germline CDR1 reads DFQATT; CDR2 reads SNEGSKA (reference sequence). Trimming shortened V by 4 bases and J by 5 bases, and 5 bases separated the two germline ends.

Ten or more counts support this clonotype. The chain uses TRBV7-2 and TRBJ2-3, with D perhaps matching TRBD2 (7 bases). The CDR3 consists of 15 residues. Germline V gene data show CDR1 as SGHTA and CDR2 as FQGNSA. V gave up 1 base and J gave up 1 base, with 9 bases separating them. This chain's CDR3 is CASSLGGGGTDTQYF. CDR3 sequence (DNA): TGTGCCAGCAGCTTAGGCGGGGGCGGCACAGATACGCAGTATTTT.

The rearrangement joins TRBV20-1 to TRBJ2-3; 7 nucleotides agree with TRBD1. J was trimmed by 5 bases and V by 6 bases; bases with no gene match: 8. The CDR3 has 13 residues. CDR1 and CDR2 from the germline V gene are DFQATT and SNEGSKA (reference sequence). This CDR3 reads CSAGQAPKDTQYF. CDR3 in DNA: TGCAGTGCAGGACAGGCGCCTAAAGATACGCAGTATTTT.